The 7 T cell receptor beta chains in this list originate from one sample, sequenced in a study of CD8+ T cells in alopecia areata. cDNA serving as the sequencing template came from extracted, reverse transcribed RNA. Here immunoSEQ multiplex PCR was the method, and the copy in TCRdb shows in-frame clones only, minus some. This sample yields 160,000 or so clones, of which 58% are seen a single time; more than 15% belongs to the top ten. The treatment was: oral pan-JAK inhibitor, 5-10 mg twice daily. The sequencing used CD4+ T cells sorted from blood, collected between weeks 55 and 65, from a patient treated with tofacitinib. The receptors originated from a human donor with alopecia areata.

The J gene is TRBJ2-1, the V gene TRBV29-1; D is undetermined. The CDR3 is made up of 14 amino acids. The germline V gene encodes CDR1 SQVTM and CDR2 ANQGSEA. The V end was cut by 0 bases, the J end by 5 bases, with 11 bases between. The CDR3 spells CSVEEPFYDNEQFF. As DNA, the CDR3 is TGCAGCGTTGAAGAGCCGTTTTATGACAATGAGCAGTTCTTC.

The rearrangement uses TRBV29-1 and TRBJ2-5; D is unclear. The CDR3 length is 13 residues. CDR1 and CDR2 (germline): SQVTM, ANQGSEA. Deletions cut 1 base from V and 1 base from J, with 7 bases between. The chain's CDR3 is CSVEVLRQETQYF. For the CDR3, the DNA is TGCAGCGTTGAAGTGCTGCGCCAAGAGACCCAGTACTTC.

The chain recombines TRBV7-9 with TRBJ1-2; 9 nucleotides match TRBD1. The length of the CDR3 is 16 residues. The V and J ends lost 5 bases and 5 bases, in that order; junction bases with no gene match: 12. Germline CDR1 reads SEHNR; CDR2 reads FQNEAQ (reference sequence). The CDR3 DNA sequence: TGTGCCAGCAGCCCCGACGGGACAGGGAAACCGTATGGCTACACCTTC. Translated: CASSPDGTGKPYGYTF. Based on the CDR3 plus reference TRBV7-9 and TRBJ1-2, the full variable domain is DTGVSQNPRHKITKRGQNVTFRCDPISEHNRLYWYRQTLGQGPEFLTYFQNEAQLEKSRLLSDRFSAERPKGSFSTLEIQRTEQGDSAMYLCASSPDGTGKPYGYTFGSGTRLTVV.

This clone occurred a few times. The rearrangement links TRBV29-1 to TRBJ2-7, with D possibly TRBD1 on 5 matching bases. The V gene lost 7 bases and the J gene lost 0 bases, with 10 bases spanning the gap. Germline assignment: CDR1 SQVTM and CDR2 ANQGSEA. The CDR3 consists of 12 residues. CDR3 in amino acids: CSGLGDSYEQYF. The CDR3 DNA reads as TGCAGCGGTTTAGGGGACTCCTACGAGCAGTACTTC.

The chain has TRBV27 and TRBJ2-7, with D tentatively TRBD2 (5 bases). This CDR3 comprises 12 residues. The V end was cut by 4 bases, the J end by 7 bases, with 11 bases between. CDR1 is MNHEY, CDR2 SMNVEV, per germline (reference sequence). CDR3 sequence reads: CASSSVTREQYF. The CDR3 DNA sequence: TGTGCCAGCAGTTCAGTTACTAGAGAGCAGTACTTC.

J is TRBJ2-3 and V is TRBV30; D is unclear. CDR1 and CDR2 (germline): GTSNPN, SVGIG (reference sequence). The V end was cut by 0 bases, the J end by 7 bases, with 5 bases between. This CDR3 region has 11 residues. This CDR3 reads CAWSVTNTQYF. In nucleotides, the CDR3 is TGTGCCTGGAGTGTAACGAATACGCAGTATTTT.

The rearrangement joins TRBV29-1 to TRBJ2-1; a weak D match, TRBD2 (6 bases). CDR1 is SQVTM and CDR2 is ANQGSEA in the germline V gene. The CDR3 sequence is 12 residues long. V lost 7 bases and J 3 bases, leaving 10 bases between the germline ends. CDR3 in DNA: TGCAGCGCCCAGACTAGCTACAATGAGCAGTTCTTC. Translating gives CSAQTSYNEQFF.